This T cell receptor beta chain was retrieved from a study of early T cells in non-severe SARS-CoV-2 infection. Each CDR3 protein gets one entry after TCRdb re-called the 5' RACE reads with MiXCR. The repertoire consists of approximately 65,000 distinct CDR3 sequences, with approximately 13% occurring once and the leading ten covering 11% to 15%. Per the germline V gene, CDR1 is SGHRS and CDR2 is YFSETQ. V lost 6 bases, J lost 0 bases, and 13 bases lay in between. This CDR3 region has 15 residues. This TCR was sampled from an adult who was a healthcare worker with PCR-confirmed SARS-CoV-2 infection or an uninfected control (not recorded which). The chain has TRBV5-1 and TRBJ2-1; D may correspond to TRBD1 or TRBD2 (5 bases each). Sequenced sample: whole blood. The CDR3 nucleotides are TGCGCCAGCAACATGGGGGATAGCTCCTACAATGAGCAGTTCTTC. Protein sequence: CASNMGDSSYNEQFF.